This T cell receptor beta chain was recorded in a study of T cells in Graves' hyperthyroidism and ophthalmopathy. Broader study findings: Most thyroid clonotypes expanded above 0.001 were also detected in blood. Ophthalmopathy was identified by the model a median around 5.9 months ahead of onset.

The CDR3 is 15 amino acids. V shed 7 bases and J 0 bases; nucleotides not matched to a gene: 8. Patients were excluded because of uncontrolled infection, other autoimmune disease, pregnancy or lactation. TCR beta CDR3 regions were amplified from RNA. RT-PCR in the first round (using the HTBI primer set) targeted the TCR CDR3. TCRdb processed the multiplex PCR reads anew with MiXCR; each CDR3 protein has one entry. The repertoire holds around 36,000 distinct CDR3 sequences, with around 56% as singletons. This clonotype appeared many times. Antigen unknown. This chain connects TRBV12-3 or TRBV12-4 to TRBJ1-2, with TRBD1 matching 7 bases. The sequenced sample was blood. The clonotype originates from a man in his forties with Graves' ophthalmopathy. CDR3: CASNSGQLANYGYTF. As DNA, the CDR3 is TGTGCCAGCAACTCGGGACAGCTAGCTAACTATGGCTACACCTTC.